The 27 T cell receptor beta chains below all came from one sample that was sequenced in a study of OX40 agonist ivuxolimab in advanced cancers. Produced via immunoSEQ multiplex PCR; TCRdb's table is partial and in-frame only. The sample yields around 100,000 clones, 90% seen once. Sample: CD4+ or CD8+ T cells sorted from blood, taken in a trial of the OX40 agonist ivuxolimab. The origin of the receptors is an adult with an advanced solid tumor such as melanoma, head and neck, liver or kidney cancer.

This chain links TRBV9 with TRBJ2-7; 10 bases map to TRBD2. In germline, CDR1 is SGDLS, CDR2 YYNGEE. The CDR3 consists of 15 residues. V shed 2 bases, J shed 3 bases, and the junction held 5 bases outside the gene matches. The DNA for the CDR3 is TGTGCCAGCAGCGTCCGACTAGCGGGCCTCTACGAGCAGTACTTC. This gives the protein CASSVRLAGLYEQYF.

This chain connects TRBV30 to TRBJ2-7; no firm D call. CDR1 is GTSNPN and CDR2 is SVGIG in the germline V gene (reference sequence). CDR3 size: 10 residues. Between the trimmed V and J ends, which lost 3 bases and 7 bases, there was a span of 7 bases. This chain's CDR3 is CAWRMWEQYF. For the CDR3, the DNA is TGTGCCTGGAGAATGTGGGAGCAGTACTTC. The whole variable domain, remainder taken from reference TRBV30 and TRBJ2-7, is SQTIHQWPATLVQPVGSPLSLECTVEGTSNPNLYWYRQAAGRGLQLLFYSVGIGQISSEVPQNLSASRPQDRQFILSSKKLLLSDSGFYLCAWRMWEQYFGPGTRLTVT.

The V call is TRBV7-2, the J call TRBJ2-1; no reliable D call. Trimming pared 6 bases from V and 0 bases from J, leaving 12 bases between. This CDR3 region has 15 residues. Germline lookup yields CDR1 SGHTA and CDR2 FQGNSA. The CDR3 coding sequence is TGTGCCAGCAGTTTAAGCGCTAGCTCCTACAATGAGCAGTTCTTC. It codes for CASSLSASSYNEQFF.

This chain joins TRBV29-1 and TRBJ1-1, with D possibly being TRBD1 (6 bases). Looked up from germline, CDR1 is SQVTM and CDR2 is ANQGSEA. V lost 2 bases, J lost 8 bases, and 6 bases lay in between. The CDR3 spans 10 residues. In DNA form, the CDR3 reads TGCAGCGTTGAACAGGGGGAAGCTTTCTTT. Its protein product is CSVEQGEAFF.

The chain links TRBV4-3 to TRBJ2-3, with 10 nucleotides matching TRBD2. The CDR3 has 19 amino acids. J lost 1 base, V lost 0 bases, and 10 bases had no gene match. The germline CDR1 and CDR2 sequences are LGHNA and YSLEER. CDR3 loop: CASSQESIYLAGGTDTQYF. CDR3 DNA: TGCGCCAGCAGCCAAGAATCCATCTACCTAGCGGGGGGCACAGATACGCAGTATTTT.

This chain links TRBV10-2 with TRBJ2-2, with D perhaps assigned TRBD1 or TRBD2 (5 bases each). CDR1 and CDR2 from the germline V gene are WSHSY and SAAADI. Trimming left V 6 bases short and J 0 bases short, with 8 bases between. This CDR3 spans 14 amino acids. The DNA of the CDR3 is TGCGCCAGCAGGGGGACGGCGAACACCGGGGAGCTGTTTTTT. Translating gives CASRGTANTGELFF.

The chain links TRBV5-5 to TRBJ2-1; possible D gene TRBD1, 6 bases. The V and J ends lost 0 bases and 5 bases respectively, with 12 bases between them. The germline gives CDR1 SGHKS, CDR2 YYEKEE (reference sequence). CDR3 size: 15 residues. DNA of the CDR3: TGTGCCAGCAGCTTGGAACCCAGGGGAAACAATGAGCAGTTCTTC. This encodes CASSLEPRGNNEQFF.

This CDR3 reads CASSLDSSGNTIYF. The CDR3, as DNA: TGTGCCAGCAGCTTGGACAGCTCTGGAAACACCATATATTTT. J is TRBJ1-3 and V is TRBV7-2; D may be TRBD1 (6 bases). The CDR3 consists of 14 residues. In germline, CDR1 is SGHTA, CDR2 FQGNSA. Trimming stripped 3 bases from V and 0 bases from J, with 6 bases between.

The V gene is TRBV9, the J gene TRBJ2-2, with D maybe TRBD1 (5 bases). Trimming stripped 3 bases from V and 0 bases from J, with 9 bases between. CDR3 length: 15 residues. Germline loops: CDR1 SGDLS, CDR2 YYNGEE. CDR3 nucleotide sequence: TGTGCCAGCAGCGCCCAGGGTGCGAACACCGGGGAGCTGTTTTTT. Its protein product is CASSAQGANTGELFF.

The V call is TRBV2, the J call TRBJ2-5, with TRBD1 identical over 8 bases. The CDR3 is 16 amino acids. Germline V lookup: CDR1 SNHLY, CDR2 FYNNEI. Germline trimming cut 6 bases from V and 5 bases from J; bases unmatched to any gene: 14. The CDR3 DNA reads as TGTGCCAGCAGCTCATTCGGACAGGGCAGCACGGAGACCCAGTACTTC. Translation gives CASSSFGQGSTETQYF. The full variable domain, completed using reference TRBV2 and TRBJ2-5, is EPEVTQTPSHQVTQMGQEVILRCVPISNHLYFYWYRQILGQKVEFLVSFYNNEISEKSEIFDDQFSVERPDGSNFTLKIRSTKLEDSAMYFCASSSFGQGSTETQYFGPGTRLLVL.

The genes are TRBV7-9 and TRBJ2-7, with 7 bases identical to TRBD2. From germline, CDR1 is SEHNR and CDR2 FQNEAQ (reference sequence). CDR3 length equals 12 residues. Trimming at V came to 1 base and at J to 9 bases, leaving 3 bases not matched to a gene. CDR3 residues: CASSLVAGVQYF. The CDR3 nucleotides are TGTGCCAGCAGCTTAGTTGCGGGGGTGCAGTACTTC. The entire variable domain, with the rest obtained from reference TRBV7-9 and TRBJ2-7, is as follows: DTGVSQNPRHKITKRGQNVTFRCDPISEHNRLYWYRQTLGQGPEFLTYFQNEAQLEKSRLLSDRFSAERPKGSFSTLEIQRTEQGDSAMYLCASSLVAGVQYFGPGTRLTVT.

The chain uses TRBV11-3 and TRBJ2-5; TRBD2 is a possible D gene (7 bases). Trimming took 0 bases from V and 3 from J, leaving 20 bases between them. CDR1 is SGHNT and CDR2 is YENEEA in the germline V gene. This CDR3 region has 18 residues. The CDR3 coding sequence is TGTGCCAGCAGCTTAGAACCGGGGGGCGGGAGATTGAAAGAGACCCAGTACTTC. As protein: CASSLEPGGGRLKETQYF.

This clone appeared a single time. This chain uses TRBV7-2 with TRBJ2-5, with a weak D call TRBD1 (5 bases). The CDR3 is made up of 14 amino acids. Germline values: CDR1 SGHTA, CDR2 FQGNSA. V lost 5 bases and J lost 9, with 19 bases in between. The CDR3 is CASSTTQGFVAQYF. For the CDR3, the DNA is TGTGCCAGCAGCACGACTCAGGGATTTGTGGCCCAGTACTTC.

The V and J genes are TRBV2 and TRBJ2-1; 8 bases match TRBD1. Per the germline V gene, CDR1 is SNHLY and CDR2 is FYNNEI. The trim removed 6 bases at V and 8 bases at J, leaving 6 bases unmatched. The length of the CDR3 is 13 residues. The CDR3 region has the DNA TGTGCCAGCAGGTTGACAGGGGTAGATGAGCAGTTCTTC. Residues: CASRLTGVDEQFF.

This chain connects TRBV28 to TRBJ2-3, with D possibly matching TRBD2 (6 bases). The germline V gene has CDR1 MDHEN and CDR2 SYDVKM. This CDR3 spans 12 amino acids. V was pared by 7 bases and J by 4 bases, with 9 bases between. DNA for the CDR3: TGTGCCAGCAAGGGAGGCCCAGATACGCAGTATTTT. Protein sequence: CASKGGPDTQYF.

The chain recombines TRBV4-2 with TRBJ2-7; maybe TRBD2 (5 bases). The V end was cut by 3 bases, the J end by 12 bases, with 21 bases between. Germline lookup yields CDR1 LGHNA and CDR2 YNFKEQ. This CDR3 is 14 amino acids long. The CDR3 DNA sequence: TGTGCCAGCAGCCAGGGATCTAGAGGGAACCGTCGGTACTTC. Protein sequence: CASSQGSRGNRRYF.

The chain uses TRBV19 and TRBJ2-7, with 9 positions matching TRBD1. The CDR3 spans 14 residues. The V and J ends lost 5 bases and 5 bases, in that order; junction bases with no gene match: 7. Looked up from germline, CDR1 is LNHDA and CDR2 is SQIVND (reference sequence). The CDR3 loop reads CASSVQGASHEQYF. CDR3 nucleotides: TGTGCCAGTAGTGTACAGGGGGCGAGCCACGAGCAGTACTTC.

The V call is TRBV30, the J call TRBJ1-3; the D is unclear. V lost 0 bases and J lost 4, with 13 bases in between. Germline CDR1 is GTSNPN and CDR2 is SVGIG (reference sequence). The CDR3 length is 15 residues. The CDR3 DNA follows: TGTGCCTGGAGTGTATACCCCTCTGGAGGAAACACCATATATTTT. This sequence encodes CAWSVYPSGGNTIYF.

The rearrangement uses TRBV7-8 and TRBJ2-1; no firm D call. Germline CDR1 SGHVS, CDR2 FQNEAQ. The CDR3 totals 14 residues. The V and J ends lost 1 base and 9 bases respectively, with 13 bases between them. The CDR3 nucleotides are TGTGCCAGCAGCTTAGGACCTGCTTGGGTTGAGCAGTTCTTC. It translates to CASSLGPAWVEQFF.

The chain has TRBV5-1 and TRBJ1-1; maybe TRBD1 (6 bases). The CDR3 is 13 residues long. The V end was cut by 0 bases, the J end by 5 bases, with 8 bases between. Germline CDR1 and CDR2: SGHRS and YFSETQ. The CDR3 DNA follows: TGCGCCAGCAGCTTGGACAGGGAGACTGAAGCTTTCTTT. This translates into CASSLDRETEAFF.

This chain uses TRBV18 with TRBJ2-1; either TRBD1 or TRBD2 may supply D (7 bases each). CDR1 is KGHSH, CDR2 LQKENI, per germline. CDR3 length: 17 residues. V lost 8 bases and J lost 9, with 29 bases in between. CDR3 loop: CASRDRVSTGGLAEQFF. In DNA, the CDR3 is TGTGCCAGCCGAGACAGGGTCTCAACCGGGGGGCTGGCTGAGCAGTTCTTC.

The V call is TRBV5-8, the J call TRBJ1-4, with TRBD1 matching over 7 bases. CDR1 and CDR2 (germline): SGHTS, YDEGEE. CDR3 size: 15 residues. The junction had 7 bases not matched to a gene; V was cut back by 4 bases and J by 4 bases. The CDR3 coding sequence is TGTGCCAGCAGCACCGGACAGGAACTTAATGAAAAACTGTTTTTT. Translated, it gives CASSTGQELNEKLFF.

The V call is TRBV2, the J call TRBJ2-5, with TRBD1 identical over 8 bases. The CDR3 is 14 amino acids. Germline V gene sequence: CDR1 SNHLY, CDR2 FYNNEI. Trimming removed 6 bases from V and 5 bases from J; junction bases left unmatched: 8. The CDR3 bases are TGTGCCAGCAGCGCGGACAGGGTCGGGGAGACCCAGTACTTC. This encodes CASSADRVGETQYF.

This chain connects TRBV11-3 to TRBJ1-1; D gene unclear. V lost 0 bases and J 5 bases, leaving 7 bases between the germline ends. Per the germline V gene, CDR1 is SGHNT and CDR2 is YENEEA. The CDR3 is 13 residues long. DNA for the CDR3: TGTGCCAGCAGCTTAGAGCCTGGGACTGAAGCTTTCTTT. Its translation is CASSLEPGTEAFF.

The chain is built from TRBV7-9 and TRBJ1-1, with unresolved D. This CDR3 spans 11 amino acids. Germline CDR1 SEHNR, CDR2 FQNEAQ (reference sequence). The V and J ends lost 1 base and 10 bases respectively, with 7 bases between them. The CDR3 bases are TGTGCCAGCAGCTTAGGGGTCGGAGCTTTCTTT. This gives the protein CASSLGVGAFF.

The chain recombines TRBV7-9 with TRBJ2-5, with D perhaps TRBD1 (5 bases). The CDR3 is 15 amino acids. CDR1 SEHNR and CDR2 FQNEAQ come from the germline V gene (reference sequence). With 5 bases removed from V and 1 base from J, the gap between germline ends came to 14 bases. The CDR3 loop is CASSSLQVGQETQYF. In nucleotides, the CDR3 is TGTGCCAGCAGCAGCCTACAGGTGGGCCAAGAGACCCAGTACTTC.

The chain links TRBV18 to TRBJ1-4, with 7 nucleotides matching TRBD1. The V segment lost 2 bases and the J segment 0 bases; nucleotides outside the gene matches: 3. Germline-derived CDR1 and CDR2 are KGHSH and LQKENI. The CDR3 sequence is 16 residues long. CDR3 nucleotide sequence: TGTGCCAGCTCACCAAGACAGGGAGCAACTAATGAAAAACTGTTTTTT. Translation gives CASSPRQGATNEKLFF.